This entry is about one T cell receptor beta chain. What it recognizes is unknown. This entry belongs to a study of T cell clones after liver transplantation. Study details: Timepoints were pre-transplant, pre-withdrawal, and after withdrawal was completed or failed. Findings and limits, study-wide: Small, mixed patient groups and varying post-transplant times limit these conclusions. The donor-reactive repertoire was only partly measurable in two subjects, lacking donor cells.

Unstimulated PBMCs were sorted into CD3+CD4+ and CD3+CD8+ populations. The repertoire was sequenced with immunoSEQ multiplex PCR; TCRdb's copy has only in-frame clones and lacks some. The sample shows approximately 6,400 clones, 70% to 80% of them seen only once. V dropped 0 bases and J dropped 7 bases, with 9 bases sitting between them. The CDR3 consists of 13 residues. Germline V gene lookup returns CDR1 MNHNY and CDR2 SVGAGI (reference sequence). The receptor was derived from a human patient who received a liver transplant. Some T cells may be provided by the graft donor. The sequenced sample was CD8+ T cells from blood, obtained about 46 months after liver transplant. This sequence joins TRBV6-6 and TRBJ1-2; no definite D call. The CDR3 protein is CASSYSSLGGYTF. The CDR3 DNA reads as TGTGCCAGCAGTTACTCTTCGCTGGGTGGCTACACCTTC.